Presented here are 22 T cell receptor beta chains from one specimen sequenced in a study of patients and donors after allogeneic stem cell transplantation. TCRdb used MiXCR to reprocess the RT-PCR reads, holding one entry per CDR3 protein. The repertoire has about 410,000 distinct CDR3 sequences, 16% of them found once; the top ten carry around 6.8%. Sequenced sample: blood, either unsorted or a sorted T cell fraction (not recorded which). Receptors were obtained from a human donor who was either an allogeneic HSCT recipient or a stem cell or donor lymphocyte infusion donor (not recorded which). It is not recorded whose cells these are; they may come from a transplant donor.

The chain uses TRBV3-1 and TRBJ2-2; 9 nucleotides line up with TRBD1. J gave up 3 bases and V 4 bases, and 12 bases lay outside the gene matches. In germline, CDR1 is LGHDT, CDR2 YNNKEL (reference sequence). The CDR3 loop spans 18 amino acids. The CDR3 bases are TGTGCCAGCAGCCTGCCGGGACAGGGCGTTAGGGACACCGGGGAGCTGTTTTTT. This gives the protein CASSLPGQGVRDTGELFF. Variable domain in full (rest from reference TRBV3-1 and TRBJ2-2): DTAVSQTPKYLVTQMGNDKSIKCEQNLGHDTMYWYKQDSKKFLKIMFSYNNKELIINETVPNRFSPKSPDKAHLNLHINSLELGDSAVYFCASSLPGQGVRDTGELFFGEGSRLTVL.

CDR3 loop: CASSRAGAGNTIYF. The CDR3 coding sequence is TGTGCCAGCTCACGAGCGGGAGCTGGAAACACCATATATTTT. The rearrangement links TRBV18 to TRBJ1-3; unclear D gene. Between the trimmed V and J ends, which lost 4 bases and 2 bases, there was a span of 9 bases. Germline loops: CDR1 KGHSH, CDR2 LQKENI. The CDR3 runs to 14 residues.

There are a few counts of this clonotype. V is TRBV6-5 and J is TRBJ2-5, with 9 bases aligning to TRBD1. Germline-derived CDR1 and CDR2 are MNHEY and SVGAGI. V lost 3 bases to trimming and J lost 5 bases; unmatched junction nucleotides: 7. The CDR3 is 15 amino acids. As DNA, the CDR3 is TGTGCCAGCAGTTATTCCGGGACAGGGTACGAGACCCAGTACTTC. Translation gives CASSYSGTGYETQYF.

Ten or more counts support this clonotype. The chain couples TRBV12-3 or TRBV12-4 to TRBJ1-5; D unclear. CDR3 length: 13 amino acids. The V end was cut by 3 bases, the J end by 4 bases, with 7 bases between. For the CDR3, the DNA is TGTGCCAGCAGTTTTAGGGCTAATCAGCCCCAGCATTTT. Translation: CASSFRANQPQHF.

This chain joins TRBV5-1 and TRBJ2-2, with 8 bases lining up with TRBD1. Unmatched junction bases numbered 6, after V lost 5 bases and J lost 3 bases. Germline assignment: CDR1 SGHRS and CDR2 YFSETQ. The CDR3 totals 15 residues. In nucleotides, the CDR3 is TGCGCCAGCAGGAAGGACAGGGCGGACACCGGGGAGCTGTTTTTT. This sequence encodes CASRKDRADTGELFF. Full variable domain (missing parts from reference TRBV5-1 and TRBJ2-2): KAGVTQTPRYLIKTRGQQVTLSCSPISGHRSVSWYQQTPGQGLQFLFEYFSETQRNKGNFPGRFSGRQFSNSRSEMNVSTLELGDSALYLCASRKDRADTGELFFGEGSRLTVL.

The V and J genes are TRBV18 and TRBJ1-4; D is perhaps TRBD1 (6 bases). Per the germline V gene, CDR1 is KGHSH and CDR2 is LQKENI. This CDR3 is 16 amino acids long. V lost 1 base, J lost 0 bases, and 9 bases lay in between. In DNA form, the CDR3 reads TGTGCCAGCTCACCACAGCAGGGGACAACTAATGAAAAACTGTTTTTT. Its translation is CASSPQQGTTNEKLFF.

This chain uses TRBV15 with TRBJ1-2, with D uncertain. Looked up from germline, CDR1 is LNHNV and CDR2 is YYDKDF (reference sequence). Between the trimmed V and J ends, which lost 0 bases and 4 bases, there was a span of 15 bases. The CDR3 is made up of 16 amino acids. The CDR3 here is CATSRDNVRTAYGYTF. CDR3 DNA sequence: TGTGCCACCAGCAGAGATAACGTCAGAACGGCCTATGGCTACACCTTC.

This clonotype was picked up a small number of times. The chain links TRBV2 to TRBJ1-4, with D unresolved. Deletions cut 3 bases from V and 5 bases from J, with 7 bases between. Germline V CDR1 and CDR2: SNHLY, FYNNEI. This CDR3 contains 13 residues. This chain's CDR3 is CASSDAANEKLFF. The DNA for the CDR3 is TGTGCCAGCAGTGATGCAGCAAATGAAAAACTGTTTTTT.

This clonotype was seen a few times. This sequence joins TRBV6-5 and TRBJ2-2; 11 positions match TRBD2. The V and J ends lost 0 bases and 6 bases, in that order; junction bases with no gene match: 9. From germline, CDR1 is MNHEY and CDR2 SVGAGI. The CDR3 runs 18 residues. The CDR3 region is CASSYSKQLAGAAGELFF. CDR3 bases: TGTGCCAGCAGTTACTCGAAGCAACTAGCGGGAGCAGCCGGGGAGCTGTTTTTT.

The table lists this clonotype with a few counts. The rearrangement uses TRBV12-3 or TRBV12-4 and TRBJ2-7; 8 nucleotides line up with TRBD2. Unmatched junction bases numbered 9, after V lost 3 bases and J lost 2 bases. CDR3 length: 16 amino acids. The CDR3 loop is CASSFFNSGDAYEQYF. The CDR3 DNA reads TGTGCCAGCAGTTTTTTTAATAGCGGGGATGCCTACGAGCAGTACTTC.

Regarding this clonotype: Compared with germline, one end of the junction differs, possibly owing to a read error. The chain uses TRBV2 and TRBJ2-7; 10 nucleotides line up with TRBD2. The CDR3 is made up of 14 amino acids. The germline V gene encodes CDR1 SNHLY and CDR2 FYNNEI. CDR3 residues: CASMGTSVSYERYF. The CDR3 nucleotides are TGTGCCAGCATGGGGACTAGCGTTTCCTACGAGCGGTACTTC.

This clonotype has ten or more counts. The rearrangement joins TRBV9 to TRBJ1-2; 7 positions agree with TRBD1. The V gene's germline CDR1 is SGDLS and CDR2 YYNGEE. V was pared by 2 bases and J by 4 bases, with 2 bases of the junction left unmatched. The CDR3 has 13 residues. CDR3 protein: CASSVRQGYGYTF. The CDR3 DNA reads as TGTGCCAGCAGCGTCCGACAGGGCTATGGCTACACCTTC.

This clonotype has only a few counts. The V gene is TRBV12-3 or TRBV12-4, the J gene TRBJ2-2; D uncertain. The length of the CDR3 is 16 residues. The V end was cut by 2 bases, the J end by 6 bases, with 16 bases between. The CDR3 region has the DNA TGTGCCAGCAGTTTATACCCCCCGCATGTGGCCGGGGAGCTGTTTTTT. Residues: CASSLYPPHVAGELFF.

This clonotype was detected a few times. The V and J genes are TRBV6-1 and TRBJ1-3; D uncertain. V was clipped by 7 bases and J by 0 bases, with 10 bases between them. Germline assignment: CDR1 MNHNS and CDR2 SASEGT. The CDR3 is made up of 14 amino acids. CDR3 region: CASIGGSSGNTIYF. CDR3 sequence (DNA): TGTGCCAGCATTGGAGGGAGCTCTGGAAACACCATATATTTT.

The V and J genes are TRBV15 and TRBJ2-7, with 11 bases lining up with TRBD2. This CDR3 contains 16 residues. CDR1 is LNHNV and CDR2 is YYDKDF in the germline V gene (reference sequence). J gave up 1 base and V 5 bases, and 7 bases lay outside the gene matches. The CDR3 sequence: CATSEGASGRSYEQYF. Here the CDR3 DNA reads TGTGCCACCAGCGAGGGGGCTAGCGGGAGGTCCTACGAGCAGTACTTC.

V gene TRBV5-6 combines with J gene TRBJ2-7, with D hard to call. V lost 0 bases and J lost 7, with 29 bases in between. CDR1 is SGHDT, CDR2 YYEEEE, per germline. CDR3 length: 19 amino acids. As DNA, the CDR3 is TGTGCCAGCAGCTTGGCCGTAACATCAAGGCGTAACACACCGTGGGAGCAGTACTTC. Encoded protein: CASSLAVTSRRNTPWEQYF. The entire variable domain, with the rest obtained from reference TRBV5-6 and TRBJ2-7, is as follows: DAGVTQSPTHLIKTRGQQVTLRCSPKSGHDTVSWYQQALGQGPQFIFQYYEEEERQRGNFPDRFSGHQFPNYSSELNVNALLLGDSALYLCASSLAVTSRRNTPWEQYFGPGTRLTVT.

This clonotype was counted at least ten times. The chain carries TRBV6-5 and TRBJ1-1; no firm D call. CDR1 is MNHEY, CDR2 SVGAGI, per germline. The CDR3 has 15 amino acids. Trimming took off 2 bases at V and 4 bases at J, with 14 bases between the two ends. The DNA of the CDR3 is TGTGCCAGCAGTTACAGTATAGCGTCGGGCACTGAAGCTTTCTTT. Amino acid sequence: CASSYSIASGTEAFF.

The chain employs TRBV25-1 and TRBJ2-2; 12 nucleotides match TRBD1. The V gene's germline CDR1 is MGHDK and CDR2 SYGVNS. The V gene end was trimmed by 10 bases and the J gene end by 8 bases; junction bases not matched to a gene: 11. The CDR3 is 15 residues long. The chain's CDR3 is CATSRGQGASGELFF. The CDR3 nucleotides are TGTGCCACCTCCCGGGGACAGGGGGCATCGGGGGAGCTGTTTTTT.

This clonotype has more than one count but fewer than ten. J is TRBJ2-4 and V is TRBV2; D is uncertain. V was pared by 6 bases and J by 1 base, with 7 bases between. Germline V gene data show CDR1 as SNHLY and CDR2 as FYNNEI. The CDR3 length is 13 residues. CDR3 loop: CASSPGAKNIQYF. CDR3 sequence (DNA): TGTGCCAGCAGCCCAGGTGCCAAAAACATTCAGTACTTC.

In this sample, this clonotype turned up many times. This chain uses TRBV6-1 with TRBJ2-7, with 11 bases fitting TRBD1. The CDR3 totals 16 residues. V lost 6 bases, J lost 5 bases, and 12 bases stayed unmatched. From germline, CDR1 is MNHNS and CDR2 SASEGT. The CDR3, as DNA: TGTGCCAGCAGAGAGTCCGGGACAGGGGGTCCTAACGAGCAGTACTTC. Translated, it gives CASRESGTGGPNEQYF.

This clonotype was counted only a few times. This chain joins TRBV4-1 and TRBJ2-5; 8 nucleotides line up with TRBD1. The V and J ends lost 3 bases and 4 bases, in that order; junction bases with no gene match: 19. Germline V gives CDR1 MGHRA, CDR2 YSYEKL. The CDR3 consists of 19 residues. Here the CDR3 DNA reads TGCGCCAGCAGCCAGGGGGGAGTTTTTGGACAGGGTCGTCCAGAGACCCAGTACTTC. Residues: CASSQGGVFGQGRPETQYF.

This clonotype was picked up a small number of times. The chain recombines TRBV2 with TRBJ2-3; possibly TRBD2 for D (5 bases). The CDR3 runs 12 residues. Deletions cut 9 bases from V and 2 bases from J, with 9 bases between. Germline V gene data show CDR1 as SNHLY and CDR2 as FYNNEI. CDR3 sequence: CASDRDTDTQYF. The CDR3 DNA is TGTGCCAGTGACCGGGACACAGATACGCAGTATTTT.